Below, 14 T cell receptor beta chains from the same sample are listed, as sequenced in a study of early T cells in non-severe SARS-CoV-2 infection. TCRdb used MiXCR to reprocess the 5' RACE reads, holding one entry per CDR3 protein. This table has about 81,000 distinct CDR3 sequences, roughly 6% appearing once. The source material was whole blood. Receptor source: an adult who was a healthcare worker with PCR-confirmed SARS-CoV-2 infection or an uninfected control (not recorded which).

This clonotype was detected ten times or more. This sequence joins TRBV10-3 and TRBJ2-6, with D possibly matching TRBD2 (6 bases). This CDR3 is built from 16 residues. The germline CDR1 and CDR2 sequences are ENHRY and SYGVKD. Between the trimmed V and J ends, which lost 3 bases and 2 bases, there was a span of 11 bases. CDR3 in amino acids: CAISDGGVTGANVLTF. DNA for the CDR3: TGTGCCATCAGTGACGGCGGGGTGACTGGGGCCAACGTCCTGACTTTC.

This clonotype was seen more than once but under ten times. V usage is TRBV5-1 and J usage is TRBJ2-7, with 12 nucleotides matching TRBD1. CDR3 length: 14 residues. Trimming removed 4 bases from V and 6 bases from J; junction bases left unmatched: 5. The V gene's germline CDR1 is SGHRS and CDR2 YFSETQ. For the CDR3, the DNA is TGCGCCAGCAGCCGCGGGACAGGGGGCTCCGAGCAGTACTTC. Translation: CASSRGTGGSEQYF. Full variable domain (missing parts from reference TRBV5-1 and TRBJ2-7): KAGVTQTPRYLIKTRGQQVTLSCSPISGHRSVSWYQQTPGQGLQFLFEYFSETQRNKGNFPGRFSGRQFSNSRSEMNVSTLELGDSALYLCASSRGTGGSEQYFGPGTRLTVT.

This clonotype was seen ten or more times. This chain links TRBV15 with TRBJ2-5; possibly TRBD1 for D (6 bases). The V and J ends lost 0 bases and 1 base respectively, with 9 bases between them. The CDR3 consists of 15 residues. Looked up from germline, CDR1 is LNHNV and CDR2 is YYDKDF (reference sequence). CDR3 DNA sequence: TGTGCCACCAGCAGAGAGTCACAGGGCCAAGAGACCCAGTACTTC. This sequence encodes CATSRESQGQETQYF.

This clonotype was recorded many times. This chain connects TRBV7-8 to TRBJ1-1; 9 bases are shared with TRBD1. Unmatched junction bases numbered 7, after V lost 1 base and J lost 7 bases. The CDR3 extends over 15 amino acids. Germline-derived CDR1 and CDR2 are SGHVS and FQNEAQ. In DNA form, the CDR3 reads TGTGCCAGCAGCTTAGTACAGGGGGCGAGGGGTGAAGCTTTCTTT. It translates to CASSLVQGARGEAFF.

The chain employs TRBV5-1 and TRBJ2-7, with 8 nucleotides matching TRBD1. This CDR3 is built from 13 residues. Germline CDR1 SGHRS, CDR2 YFSETQ. Trimming took 4 bases from V and 4 from J; bases not matched to a gene: 4. CDR3 sequence reads: CASSRQGRYEQYF. CDR3 nucleotide sequence: TGCGCCAGCAGCCGACAGGGGAGGTACGAGCAGTACTTC.

There are many counts of this clonotype. V usage is TRBV29-1 and J usage is TRBJ1-4; no definite D call. In germline, CDR1 is SQVTM, CDR2 ANQGSEA. CDR3 length: 15 residues. The ends were cut back, 2 bases at V and 3 bases at J, with 13 bases in the middle. CDR3 in amino acids: CSVESWEMANEKLFF. CDR3 DNA: TGCAGCGTTGAATCGTGGGAAATGGCTAATGAAAAACTGTTTTTT.

This clonotype was picked up many times. The rearrangement joins TRBV5-1 to TRBJ2-2; D uncertain. Deletions cut 2 bases from V and 5 bases from J, with 10 bases between. The CDR3 consists of 14 residues. Germline assignment: CDR1 SGHRS and CDR2 YFSETQ. The chain's CDR3 is CASSLSAATGELFF. The CDR3 coding sequence is TGCGCCAGCAGCTTATCAGCTGCAACCGGGGAGCTGTTTTTT.

The sample holds many counts of this clonotype. J is TRBJ2-1 and V is TRBV19; weak D call: TRBD2 (5 bases). Trimming cost V 5 bases and J 0 bases, with 11 bases left between them. Per germline, CDR1 LNHDA and CDR2 SQIVND (reference sequence). The CDR3 spans 15 residues. The CDR3: CASSPPGSSYNEQFF. In DNA form, the CDR3 reads TGTGCCAGTAGTCCCCCGGGGAGCTCCTACAATGAGCAGTTCTTC.

The sample holds many counts of this clonotype. This chain connects TRBV12-3 or TRBV12-4 to TRBJ2-4; no definite D call. The CDR3 loop spans 13 amino acids. Deletions cut 5 bases from V and 9 bases from J, with 14 bases between. The DNA of the CDR3 is TGTGCCAGCAGTCTGACACCATACGGCATTCAGTACTTC. The encoded protein is CASSLTPYGIQYF.

This clonotype was observed at least ten times. This chain connects TRBV2 to TRBJ2-3; TRBD1 matches at 7 bases. The CDR3 totals 14 residues. V lost 3 bases and J lost 4; bases outside the gene matches: 4. The germline V gene encodes CDR1 SNHLY and CDR2 FYNNEI. The CDR3 loop is CASSEGQGADTQYF. CDR3 in DNA: TGTGCCAGCAGTGAGGGGCAGGGGGCAGATACGCAGTATTTT.

This clonotype was observed at least ten times. The V call is TRBV29-1, the J call TRBJ2-4, with unresolved D. The V end was cut by 4 bases, the J end by 5 bases, with 9 bases between. Per germline, CDR1 SQVTM and CDR2 ANQGSEA. The CDR3 has 12 residues. The CDR3 is CSVVLLQNIQYF. The CDR3 DNA follows: TGCAGCGTTGTTCTACTTCAAAACATTCAGTACTTC.

This clonotype came up a few times. This rearrangement joins TRBV18 to TRBJ1-5, with TRBD1 as a possible D gene (6 bases). Germline V lookup: CDR1 KGHSH, CDR2 LQKENI. V lost 0 bases and J 4 bases, leaving 13 bases between the germline ends. The CDR3 is 16 amino acids. Here the CDR3 reads CASSPPGAGNNQPQHF. The CDR3 DNA reads TGTGCCAGCTCACCACCGGGGGCAGGGAATAATCAGCCCCAGCATTTT.

The gene calls are TRBV12-3 or TRBV12-4 and TRBJ2-1, with TRBD2 identical over 7 bases. V lost 4 bases, J lost 9 bases, and 12 bases stayed unmatched. The CDR3 covers 15 residues. The CDR3 sequence: CASSYRLAYVIEQFF. DNA for the CDR3: TGTGCCAGCAGTTATCGACTAGCTTACGTAATTGAGCAGTTCTTC.

Many counts were recorded for this clonotype. This chain connects TRBV10-2 to TRBJ1-2; 7 bases fit TRBD1. Germline CDR1 and CDR2: WSHSY and SAAADI. The CDR3 covers 15 residues. With 2 bases clipped from V and 6 bases from J, the junction kept 9 bases outside the gene matches. CDR3 region: CASSEGQTGSDGYTF. The CDR3 DNA reads as TGCGCCAGCAGTGAGGGGCAGACAGGGAGTGATGGCTACACCTTC.